The 28 T cell receptor beta chains in this list originate from one sample, sequenced in a study of cytomegalovirus exposure and HLA in healthy donors. PCR involved 60 Vbeta and 13 Jbeta primers. The method was immunoSEQ multiplex PCR; TCRdb's version includes in-frame clones alone and lacks a portion of them. The sample yields tens of thousands of clones, roughly 80% seen once. The sequenced sample was PBMCs. The origin of the receptors is a woman between 40 and 50 years old in good health and CMV-seropositive.

As to this clone: Mismatch with germline at one junction end may stem from a read error. This chain joins TRBV9 and TRBJ1-1; 9 positions match TRBD1. Germline-derived CDR1 and CDR2 are SGDLS and YYNGEE. The CDR3 is made up of 12 amino acids. CDR3 nucleotide sequence: TGTGCCAGCAGCGCATATCTAGGACAGGGGACTTTT. Translating gives CASSAYLGQGTF. The full variable domain, with the rest looked up from reference TRBV9 and TRBJ1-1, is DSGVTQTPKHLITATGQRVTLRCSPRSGDLSVYWYQQSLDQGLQFLIQYYNGEERAKGNILERFSAQQFPDLHSELNLSSLELGDSALYFCASSAYLGQGTFGQGTRLTVV.

The chain uses TRBV9 and TRBJ2-7; TRBD2 aligns across 7 bases. The CDR3 has 16 amino acids. V shed 3 bases, J shed 4 bases, and the junction held 13 bases outside the gene matches. Germline-derived CDR1 and CDR2 are SGDLS and YYNGEE. The CDR3: CASSAGPKLASYEQYF. The DNA of the CDR3 is TGTGCCAGCAGCGCAGGGCCAAAACTAGCGTCGTACGAGCAGTACTTC.

The rearrangement links TRBV5-6 to TRBJ2-5; D perhaps matches TRBD2 (6 bases). The V end lost 3 bases, the J end lost 5 bases, and 20 bases lay between the germline ends. The CDR3 is made up of 16 amino acids. Germline V gene sequence: CDR1 SGHDT, CDR2 YYEEEE. The CDR3 loop is CASSYVAPPRGETQYF. In DNA, the CDR3 is TGTGCCAGCAGCTACGTAGCCCCACCCCGGGGGGAGACCCAGTACTTC.

J is TRBJ2-2 and V is TRBV6-6; no reliable D call. The germline V gene encodes CDR1 MNHNY and CDR2 SVGAGI (reference sequence). Trimming stripped 8 bases from V and 0 bases from J, with 10 bases between. CDR3 size: 14 residues. The CDR3 is CASAASSNTGELFF. In DNA form, the CDR3 reads TGTGCCAGCGCGGCCTCTTCGAACACCGGGGAGCTGTTTTTT.

This chain uses TRBV18 with TRBJ1-3; the match to TRBD1 covers 10 bases. CDR3 length: 16 residues. V gave up 0 bases and J gave up 5 bases; unmatched junction bases: 4. Germline CDR1 is KGHSH and CDR2 is LQKENI. The CDR3: CASSPPGTGERNTIYF. CDR3 in DNA: TGTGCCAGCTCACCACCGGGGACAGGGGAAAGAAACACCATATATTTT.

The gene calls are TRBV19 and TRBJ2-7; no clear D gene. This CDR3 contains 15 residues. With 3 bases removed from V and 4 bases from J, the gap between germline ends came to 16 bases. Germline CDR1 is LNHDA and CDR2 is SQIVND (reference sequence). The CDR3 sequence is CASSMGVGQLYEQYF. In DNA form, the CDR3 reads TGTGCCAGTAGTATGGGCGTCGGTCAATTATACGAGCAGTACTTC.

This chain links TRBV5-8 with TRBJ2-7, with 8 bases that match TRBD2. CDR1 and CDR2 (germline): SGHTS, YDEGEE. Losses at the gene ends were 2 bases for V and 1 base for J; bases not matched to a gene: 5. CDR3 length equals 15 residues. The CDR3 spells CASSFPGLESYEQYF. CDR3 DNA sequence: TGTGCCAGCAGCTTTCCGGGACTAGAATCCTACGAGCAGTACTTC.

This sequence joins TRBV2 and TRBJ1-2; TRBD1 matches 8 bases. V trimming: 2 bases; J trimming: 8 bases; junction bases outside the gene matches: 7. This CDR3 spans 14 amino acids. CDR1 is SNHLY and CDR2 is FYNNEI in the germline V gene. CDR3: CASSEMGQAGGYTF. CDR3 sequence (DNA): TGTGCCAGCAGTGAAATGGGACAGGCAGGAGGCTACACCTTC.

V is TRBV25-1 and J is TRBJ1-6, with D perhaps matching TRBD1 (6 bases). The length of the CDR3 is 15 residues. The V end lost 3 bases, the J end lost 7 bases, and 13 bases lay between the germline ends. CDR1 MGHDK and CDR2 SYGVNS come from the germline V gene. CDR3 sequence: CASSDSRTANSPLHF. Written as DNA, the CDR3 is TGTGCCAGCAGTGATAGTAGGACAGCGAATTCACCCCTCCACTTT.

This chain joins TRBV7-9 and TRBJ2-1; TRBD1 matches at 7 bases. V lost 3 bases and J lost 3; bases outside the gene matches: 8. The germline CDR1 and CDR2 sequences are SEHNR and FQNEAQ (reference sequence). The CDR3 extends over 16 amino acids. The CDR3 protein is CASSLGTDTDYNEQFF. The CDR3, as DNA: TGTGCCAGCAGCTTGGGGACAGACACGGACTACAATGAGCAGTTCTTC.

The rearrangement joins TRBV27 to TRBJ1-6; TRBD1 might be the D (6 bases). This CDR3 is built from 16 residues. The ends were cut back, 8 bases at V and 9 bases at J, with 23 bases in the middle. Germline CDR1 and CDR2: MNHEY and SMNVEV (reference sequence). CDR3 in amino acids: CASAARSRGDGSPLHF. The CDR3 bases are TGTGCCAGCGCCGCCCGTAGCAGGGGAGACGGTTCACCCCTCCACTTT.

The chain has TRBV27 and TRBJ1-5, with a possible D match to TRBD1 (5 bases). The CDR3 has 14 residues. The germline CDR1 and CDR2 sequences are MNHEY and SMNVEV (reference sequence). With 0 bases removed from V and 6 bases from J, the gap between germline ends came to 9 bases. The DNA for the CDR3 is TGTGCCAGCAGTTTATCGTGGGGGGGTCAGCCCCAGCATTTT. This translates into CASSLSWGGQPQHF.

The chain has TRBV7-8 and TRBJ1-1; the D is unclear. CDR1 is SGHVS and CDR2 is FQNEAQ in the germline V gene. CDR3 length: 15 residues. Between the trimmed V and J ends, which lost 5 bases and 1 base, there was a span of 14 bases. CDR3 coding DNA: TGTGCCAGCAGCCTCCGGGGAATCGCGAACACTGAAGCTTTCTTT. Translated: CASSLRGIANTEAFF. Based on the CDR3 plus reference TRBV7-8 and TRBJ1-1, the full variable domain is GAGVSQSPRYKVAKRGQDVALRCDPISGHVSLFWYQQALGQGPEFLTYFQNEAQLDKSGLPSDRFFAERPEGSVSTLKIQRTQQEDSAVYLCASSLRGIANTEAFFGQGTRLTVV.

This rearrangement joins TRBV5-4 to TRBJ2-4, with TRBD2 matching over 9 bases. Germline CDR1 is SGHNT and CDR2 is YYREEE (reference sequence). CDR3 length: 17 amino acids. V shed 4 bases and J 0 bases; nucleotides not matched to a gene: 8. CDR3 sequence (DNA): TGTGCCAGCAGCCAGCGGGAGGAACTATTAGCCAAAAACATTCAGTACTTC. Its protein is CASSQREELLAKNIQYF. Together with reference TRBV5-4 and TRBJ2-4, the CDR3 gives the full variable domain: ETGVTQSPTHLIKTRGQQVTLRCSSQSGHNTVSWYQQALGQGPQFIFQYYREEENGRGNFPPRFSGLQFPNYSSELNVNALELDDSALYLCASSQREELLAKNIQYFGAGTRLSVL.

This clone was seen more than once but under ten times. The rearrangement links TRBV9 to TRBJ2-1; tentative D call: TRBD1 (5 bases). Per the germline V gene, CDR1 is SGDLS and CDR2 is YYNGEE. V lost 3 bases, J lost 1 base, and 11 bases lay in between. This CDR3 has 15 residues. The CDR3 sequence: CASSAQGYSYNEQFF. The CDR3 DNA reads as TGTGCCAGCAGCGCGCAGGGATATTCCTACAATGAGCAGTTCTTC. Complete variable domain (other parts from reference TRBV9 and TRBJ2-1): DSGVTQTPKHLITATGQRVTLRCSPRSGDLSVYWYQQSLDQGLQFLIQYYNGEERAKGNILERFSAQQFPDLHSELNLSSLELGDSALYFCASSAQGYSYNEQFFGPGTRLTVL.

The J gene is TRBJ2-7, the V gene TRBV29-1; 10 bases agree with TRBD1. V trimming: 7 bases; J trimming: 2 bases; junction bases outside the gene matches: 2. The CDR3 has 12 residues. Germline V gene sequence: CDR1 SQVTM, CDR2 ANQGSEA. Written as DNA, the CDR3 is TGCAGCGCTGGGACAGGGGCCTACGAGCAGTACTTC. As protein: CSAGTGAYEQYF.

The V call is TRBV6-1, the J call TRBJ2-3, with 7 nucleotides matching TRBD1. The CDR3 is 15 residues long. With 6 bases clipped from V and 4 bases from J, the junction kept 10 bases outside the gene matches. Germline V CDR1 and CDR2: MNHNS, SASEGT. The CDR3 loop is CASRSRPQGADTQYF. As DNA, the CDR3 is TGTGCCAGCAGGTCGCGCCCCCAGGGGGCAGATACGCAGTATTTT.

The chain links TRBV9 to TRBJ2-7; D might be TRBD2 (6 bases). This CDR3 has 15 residues. V lost 3 bases to trimming and J lost 3 bases, with 16 bases between them. Germline values: CDR1 SGDLS, CDR2 YYNGEE. The CDR3 region is CASSGGQGGNYEQYF. The DNA of the CDR3 is TGTGCCAGCAGCGGTGGGCAGGGAGGCAACTACGAGCAGTACTTC.

This sequence joins TRBV19 and TRBJ2-3, with D maybe TRBD1 (5 bases). Germline values: CDR1 LNHDA, CDR2 SQIVND (reference sequence). This CDR3 is 15 amino acids long. V lost 7 bases and J lost 0, with 14 bases in between. The CDR3 DNA sequence: TGTGCCAGTAACATGGGGCGGATTAGCACAGATACGCAGTATTTT. It translates to CASNMGRISTDTQYF.

The chain recombines TRBV7-8 with TRBJ1-6; D is perhaps TRBD1 (6 bases). The V gene lost 5 bases and the J gene lost 7 bases, with 21 bases spanning the gap. Germline V gives CDR1 SGHVS, CDR2 FQNEAQ. The CDR3 spans 17 residues. Written as DNA, the CDR3 is TGTGCCAGCAGCCTGATTGACAGGACCACGACCAATTCACCCCTCCACTTT. Its translation is CASSLIDRTTTNSPLHF.

This clone has only a few counts. The CDR3 sequence is CASSEPNTDTQYF. DNA for the CDR3: TGTGCCAGCAGTGAACCAAACACAGATACGCAGTATTTT. The chain employs TRBV25-1 and TRBJ2-3; D call uncertain. The CDR3 spans 13 residues. Looked up from germline, CDR1 is MGHDK and CDR2 is SYGVNS. Trimming removed 2 bases from V and 2 bases from J, with 5 bases in between.

The CDR3 here is CASSRGQPGYQPQHF. CDR3 in DNA: TGTGCCAGCTCACGCGGACAGCCCGGCTATCAGCCCCAGCATTTT. The rearrangement uses TRBV18 and TRBJ1-5, with TRBD1 as a possible D gene (6 bases). This CDR3 region has 15 residues. The V end lost 4 bases, the J end lost 5 bases, and 15 bases lay between the germline ends. Germline CDR1 is KGHSH and CDR2 is LQKENI.

This rearrangement joins TRBV5-1 to TRBJ2-1; perhaps TRBD1 as D (8 bases). Germline lookup yields CDR1 SGHRS and CDR2 YFSETQ. V lost 7 bases and J 5 bases, leaving 16 bases between the germline ends. The CDR3 runs 14 residues. CDR3 bases: TGCGCCAGCCACAGGGGGGGGGCCAACAATGAGCAGTTCTTC. Protein: CASHRGGANNEQFF.

In its sample, this clone was seen a few times. This chain uses TRBV6-1 with TRBJ2-1; 8 nucleotides align to TRBD2. The V gene end was trimmed by 10 bases and the J gene end by 2 bases; junction bases not matched to a gene: 10. Germline V gives CDR1 MNHNS, CDR2 SASEGT. The CDR3 is made up of 15 amino acids. CDR3 protein: CATFRTSRAYNEQFF. The CDR3 DNA reads TGTGCCACCTTTAGGACTAGCAGAGCCTACAATGAGCAGTTCTTC.

The J gene is TRBJ2-2, the V gene TRBV11-2, with TRBD1 matching over 10 bases. This CDR3 has 14 amino acids. Germline values: CDR1 SGHAT, CDR2 FQNNGV. The trim removed 4 bases at V and 4 bases at J, leaving 0 bases unmatched. CDR3 sequence reads: CASSWTGGTGELFF. Here the CDR3 DNA reads TGTGCCAGCAGCTGGACAGGGGGCACCGGGGAGCTGTTTTTT.

The chain uses TRBV2 and TRBJ1-1; D may be TRBD1 (5 bases). The CDR3 length is 14 residues. Germline CDR1 reads SNHLY; CDR2 reads FYNNEI. V shed 6 bases and J shed 0 bases, with 11 bases lying between them. CDR3 in DNA: TGTGCCAGCAGGCCGGGGGAGCTGAACACTGAAGCTTTCTTT. It specifies CASRPGELNTEAFF.

The chain recombines TRBV27 with TRBJ1-1; 8 bases agree with TRBD1. Germline V gives CDR1 MNHEY, CDR2 SMNVEV (reference sequence). The CDR3 loop spans 15 amino acids. V shed 2 bases and J 5 bases; nucleotides not matched to a gene: 7. The CDR3 nucleotides are TGTGCCAGCAGTTTAACCGGACAGGGAAGAACTGAAGCTTTCTTT. Encoded protein: CASSLTGQGRTEAFF.

The chain carries TRBV7-9 and TRBJ2-5; D might be TRBD2 (5 bases). Trimming took 1 base from V and 9 from J, leaving 12 bases between them. The V gene's germline CDR1 is SEHNR and CDR2 FQNEAQ (reference sequence). This CDR3 is built from 13 residues. CDR3 coding DNA: TGTGCCAGCAGCTTAGATTTGGTCGGGGCCCAGTACTTC. It encodes CASSLDLVGAQYF.